One and the same sample provided the 26 T cell receptor beta chains below, sequenced in a study of blood T cell repertoires in COVID-19. The assay was immunoSEQ multiplex PCR, and TCRdb's table has in-frame clones only and misses some. The sample gives tens of thousands of clones, over 65% of which show up once; more than 4% is in the top ten. The sequenced sample was peripheral blood. The receptors come from a woman aged 60 to 75 with acute or convalescent COVID-19.

The rearrangement uses TRBV27 and TRBJ1-2, with D uncertain. Trimming took 0 bases from V and 4 from J, leaving 6 bases between them. The CDR3 loop spans 13 amino acids. Germline V gives CDR1 MNHEY, CDR2 SMNVEV (reference sequence). CDR3 coding DNA: TGTGCCAGCAGTTTATCAGCCACCTATGGCTACACCTTC. Its translation is CASSLSATYGYTF.

V is TRBV10-2 and J is TRBJ1-1; D is perhaps TRBD1 (6 bases). V shed 0 bases and J shed 7 bases, with 15 bases lying between them. Germline CDR1 and CDR2: WSHSY and SAAADI. This CDR3 region has 15 residues. DNA for the CDR3: TGCGCCAGCAGTGAGTCGACAGGCCGACCAAGTGAAGCTTTCTTT. It yields the protein CASSESTGRPSEAFF.

This clone was found a few times. In DNA form, the CDR3 reads TGCGCCAGCAGCTCCGGGACAGGGAACTATGGCTACACCTTC. This encodes CASSSGTGNYGYTF. The chain employs TRBV5-1 and TRBJ1-2; 9 nucleotides line up with TRBD1. Germline CDR1 and CDR2: SGHRS and YFSETQ. This CDR3 region has 14 residues. V shed 3 bases and J 2 bases; nucleotides not matched to a gene: 2.

V is TRBV5-6 and J is TRBJ2-2; tentative D call: TRBD1 (5 bases). V lost 4 bases and J lost 1, with 11 bases in between. This CDR3 is built from 15 residues. Germline V CDR1 and CDR2: SGHDT, YYEEEE. In DNA form, the CDR3 reads TGTGCCAGCAGCCAACCGACAGAGAACACCGGGGAGCTGTTTTTT. Translating gives CASSQPTENTGELFF. The full variable domain, in which reference TRBV5-6 and TRBJ2-2 provide the parts outside the CDR3, is DAGVTQSPTHLIKTRGQQVTLRCSPKSGHDTVSWYQQALGQGPQFIFQYYEEEERQRGNFPDRFSGHQFPNYSSELNVNALLLGDSALYLCASSQPTENTGELFFGEGSRLTVL.

The V and J genes are TRBV5-5 and TRBJ2-1; TRBD2 agrees at 16 bases. The CDR3 consists of 17 residues. V shed 4 bases and J 8 bases; nucleotides not matched to a gene: 9. The germline V gene encodes CDR1 SGHKS and CDR2 YYEKEE (reference sequence). The CDR3 DNA reads TGTGCCAGCAGCGGGGGACTAGCGGGAGGGACAGGGTATGAGCAGTTCTTC. It translates to CASSGGLAGGTGYEQFF.

The CDR3 sequence: CASSQGSGNQPQHF. CDR3 nucleotide sequence: TGTGCCAGCAGTCAGGGGTCTGGCAATCAGCCCCAGCATTTT. The V gene is TRBV27, the J gene TRBJ1-5; perhaps TRBD1 as D (6 bases). The CDR3 is made up of 14 amino acids. Germline V gives CDR1 MNHEY, CDR2 SMNVEV (reference sequence). Trimming left V 5 bases short and J 2 bases short, with 10 bases between.

The V gene is TRBV18, the J gene TRBJ2-1; TRBD1 agrees at 10 bases. Germline trimming cut 3 bases from V and 7 bases from J; bases unmatched to any gene: 6. Germline-derived CDR1 and CDR2 are KGHSH and LQKENI. The CDR3 is made up of 15 amino acids. The CDR3 DNA reads TGTGCCAGCTCACCCCCGGGACAGGGGCCGAATGAGCAGTTCTTC. Amino acids: CASSPPGQGPNEQFF.

There are a few counts of this clone. V is TRBV5-1 and J is TRBJ2-5, with 8 bases identical to TRBD2. The trim removed 4 bases at V and 2 bases at J, leaving 7 bases unmatched. Germline assignment: CDR1 SGHRS and CDR2 YFSETQ. The CDR3 loop spans 15 amino acids. As DNA, the CDR3 is TGCGCCAGCAGCCCGGGGGGGCCCGTTCAAGAGACCCAGTACTTC. Residues: CASSPGGPVQETQYF.

This chain links TRBV27 with TRBJ2-1, with TRBD2 matching over 9 bases. The CDR3 runs to 16 residues. Germline V gives CDR1 MNHEY, CDR2 SMNVEV (reference sequence). The V gene end was trimmed by 5 bases and the J gene end by 0 bases; junction bases not matched to a gene: 5. The chain's CDR3 is CASSPLAGASYNEQFF. As DNA, the CDR3 is TGTGCCAGCAGTCCCTTAGCGGGGGCCTCCTACAATGAGCAGTTCTTC.

This clone was observed a handful of times. The V call is TRBV30, the J call TRBJ2-7; 11 bases match TRBD2. J was trimmed by 1 base and V by 2 bases; bases with no gene match: 4. The CDR3 extends over 15 amino acids. Germline V gene data show CDR1 as GTSNPN and CDR2 as SVGIG (reference sequence). The CDR3, as DNA: TGTGCCTGGAGTCTTACTAGCGGGGGATCCTACGAGCAGTACTTC. It specifies CAWSLTSGGSYEQYF.

The chain employs TRBV12-1 and TRBJ2-7; the D call of TRBD2 is as the table states it, not checked on the DNA. TRBV12-1 is shown as a pseudogene. The CDR3 is 14 residues long. CDR3: CASPAPLAGYEQYF. In DNA form, the CDR3 reads TGTGCCAGCCCGGCCCCGCTAGCGGGCTACGAGCAGTACTTC.

The gene calls are TRBV3-1 (or the pseudogene TRBV3-2) and TRBJ2-1; D remains ambiguous. Trimming shortened V by 5 bases and J by 6 bases, and 14 bases separated the two germline ends. Looked up from germline, CDR1 is LGHDT and CDR2 is YNNKEL (reference sequence). This CDR3 is built from 14 residues. The CDR3 here is CASSNPLVLNEQFF. The CDR3 coding sequence is TGTGCCAGCAGCAACCCATTAGTCCTCAATGAGCAGTTCTTC.

CDR3 in DNA: TGTGCCAGCAGCGTGTTAAAGACAGGGGCCTACAATGAGCAGTTCTTC. This translates into CASSVLKTGAYNEQFF. The chain combines TRBV5-6 with TRBJ2-1, with 8 nucleotides matching TRBD1. The CDR3 covers 16 residues. Germline trimming cut 4 bases from V and 2 bases from J; bases unmatched to any gene: 8. CDR1 and CDR2 from the germline V gene are SGHDT and YYEEEE.

The chain carries TRBV6-5 and TRBJ2-3; D uncertain. Germline CDR1 and CDR2: MNHEY and SVGAGI. The CDR3 has 16 residues. Trimming took 4 bases from V and 1 from J, leaving 15 bases between them. CDR3 region: CASSFDPRKGTDTQYF. Here the CDR3 DNA reads TGTGCCAGCAGTTTCGACCCTAGGAAAGGCACAGATACGCAGTATTTT.

This clone was recorded a few times. This chain links TRBV6-5 with TRBJ1-2; D unresolved. The V gene's germline CDR1 is MNHEY and CDR2 SVGAGI. The V end was cut by 5 bases, the J end by 5 bases, with 15 bases between. CDR3 length: 14 amino acids. DNA of the CDR3: TGTGCCAGCAGTCCCTCGGTGGCGGGTTATGGCTACACCTTC. Its protein product is CASSPSVAGYGYTF.

The chain recombines TRBV6-6 with TRBJ1-2, with TRBD1 matching 8 bases. Germline lookup yields CDR1 MNHNY and CDR2 SVGAGI (reference sequence). The CDR3 runs 13 residues. V shed 6 bases and J 2 bases; nucleotides not matched to a gene: 2. CDR3 in DNA: TGTGCCAGCAGCAGGGGGCAAAACTATGGCTACACCTTC. Its translation: CASSRGQNYGYTF.

The table lists this clone with a few counts. The chain combines TRBV15 with TRBJ2-3; 7 bases align to TRBD1. The V segment lost 4 bases and the J segment 3 bases; nucleotides outside the gene matches: 4. Looked up from germline, CDR1 is LNHNV and CDR2 is YYDKDF (reference sequence). This CDR3 comprises 14 residues. The CDR3: CATSTRQGTDTQYF. The CDR3 DNA follows: TGTGCCACCAGCACGCGACAGGGTACAGATACGCAGTATTTT.

The chain is built from TRBV29-1 and TRBJ2-3; 9 bases agree with TRBD2. Germline values: CDR1 SQVTM, CDR2 ANQGSEA. The CDR3 is made up of 15 amino acids. V shed 0 bases, J shed 9 bases, and the junction held 10 bases outside the gene matches. The DNA of the CDR3 is TGCAGCGTTGAAGATAAGGGCGGGGGGGCAAGGACGCAGTATTTT. Translated, it gives CSVEDKGGGARTQYF.

The rearrangement links TRBV9 to TRBJ2-5; D may be TRBD1 (6 bases). The V gene lost 0 bases and the J gene lost 6 bases, with 15 bases spanning the gap. The CDR3 is 15 amino acids. Germline assignment: CDR1 SGDLS and CDR2 YYNGEE. The CDR3 here is CASSVAPGQQQTQYF. Written as DNA, the CDR3 is TGTGCCAGCAGCGTAGCTCCTGGACAGCAACAGACCCAGTACTTC.

The gene calls are TRBV9 and TRBJ2-2, with D maybe TRBD1 (7 bases). Germline lookup yields CDR1 SGDLS and CDR2 YYNGEE. This CDR3 has 16 residues. V lost 0 bases, J lost 4 bases, and 13 bases lay in between. The CDR3 loop is CASSVGSQGGTGELFF. CDR3 bases: TGTGCCAGCAGCGTAGGGTCCCAGGGGGGCACCGGGGAGCTGTTTTTT.

The chain joins TRBV2 to TRBJ1-2, with D possibly TRBD1 on 6 matching bases. Trimming took 5 bases from V and 0 from J, leaving 10 bases between them. The CDR3 spans 14 residues. Germline V lookup: CDR1 SNHLY, CDR2 FYNNEI. CDR3 bases: TGTGCCAGCAGTTCCGACAGGACTAACTATGGCTACACCTTC. Amino acids: CASSSDRTNYGYTF.

This sequence joins TRBV7-8 and TRBJ1-3; the D gene is possibly TRBD1 (5 bases). Germline-derived CDR1 and CDR2 are SGHVS and FQNEAQ. Trimming left V 5 bases short and J 0 bases short, with 11 bases between. CDR3 length: 15 amino acids. The CDR3 sequence: CASSPGTYSGNTIYF. DNA of the CDR3: TGTGCCAGCAGCCCAGGGACTTACTCTGGAAACACCATATATTTT.

In this sample, this clone turned up once. This chain joins TRBV2 and TRBJ2-3; 12 bases map to TRBD2. The V gene end was trimmed by 6 bases and the J gene end by 3 bases; junction bases not matched to a gene: 4. In germline, CDR1 is SNHLY, CDR2 FYNNEI. The CDR3 length is 15 residues. The CDR3 spells CASRLLAGGTDTQYF. CDR3 sequence (DNA): TGTGCCAGCAGACTACTAGCGGGAGGAACAGATACGCAGTATTTT.

The rearrangement uses TRBV29-1 and TRBJ2-7; D uncertain. V lost 0 bases, J lost 6 bases, and 18 bases lay in between. This CDR3 has 15 residues. Germline V gene lookup returns CDR1 SQVTM and CDR2 ANQGSEA. The CDR3 DNA reads as TGCAGCGTTGAAGATTCTGGATTAGCCTTCTCCGAGCAGTACTTC. Translating it yields CSVEDSGLAFSEQYF.

Notes on this clone: At the DNA level, this CDR3 is encoded by other sequences in the same sample as well. The J gene is TRBJ1-2, the V gene TRBV10-2, with D perhaps matching TRBD1 (6 bases). The germline CDR1 and CDR2 sequences are WSHSY and SAAADI. The CDR3 sequence is 12 residues long. The V end lost 5 bases, the J end lost 8 bases, and 12 bases lay between the germline ends. The CDR3 loop is CASSLQGYGYTF. The CDR3 nucleotides read TGCGCCAGCAGTTTACAGGGATACGGCTACACCTTC.

The V call is TRBV19, the J call TRBJ1-1, with D perhaps matching TRBD1 (6 bases). Germline CDR1 and CDR2: LNHDA and SQIVND (reference sequence). Trimming pared 3 bases from V and 0 bases from J, leaving 8 bases between. The CDR3 extends over 14 amino acids. The CDR3 sequence: CASSITGLNTEAFF. The CDR3 bases are TGTGCCAGTAGTATCACAGGGTTGAACACTGAAGCTTTCTTT.